What follows describes a single T cell receptor (beta chain). Between the trimmed V and J ends, which lost 0 bases and 0 bases, there was a span of 20 bases. Germline V gene sequence: CDR1 GTSNPN, CDR2 SVGIG (reference sequence). The CDR3 contains 19 residues. Participants came from 20 to 25 US areas, aged about 18 to 100 years. Original processing notes: It was from reference gene primer amplification that nucleated cell counts were estimated. Repertoires were generated with immunoSEQ multiplex PCR, while TCRdb's copy carries only in-frame clones and drops some. V and J calls and clone size come straight from that table; D and trimming were deduced from the DNA. This sample has about 370,000 clones, with roughly nine tenths found just once. This specimen belongs to a study of blood T cell repertoires in COVID-19.

Input material: PBMCs or T cells enriched from blood (not recorded which). The rearrangement links TRBV30 to TRBJ2-2, with D hard to call. This TCR was recovered from a middle-aged woman who had been exposed to COVID-19. The CDR3 here is CAWSVMGWPGQPNTGELFF. For the CDR3, the DNA is TGTGCCTGGAGTGTGATGGGCTGGCCTGGGCAGCCGAACACCGGGGAGCTGTTTTTT.